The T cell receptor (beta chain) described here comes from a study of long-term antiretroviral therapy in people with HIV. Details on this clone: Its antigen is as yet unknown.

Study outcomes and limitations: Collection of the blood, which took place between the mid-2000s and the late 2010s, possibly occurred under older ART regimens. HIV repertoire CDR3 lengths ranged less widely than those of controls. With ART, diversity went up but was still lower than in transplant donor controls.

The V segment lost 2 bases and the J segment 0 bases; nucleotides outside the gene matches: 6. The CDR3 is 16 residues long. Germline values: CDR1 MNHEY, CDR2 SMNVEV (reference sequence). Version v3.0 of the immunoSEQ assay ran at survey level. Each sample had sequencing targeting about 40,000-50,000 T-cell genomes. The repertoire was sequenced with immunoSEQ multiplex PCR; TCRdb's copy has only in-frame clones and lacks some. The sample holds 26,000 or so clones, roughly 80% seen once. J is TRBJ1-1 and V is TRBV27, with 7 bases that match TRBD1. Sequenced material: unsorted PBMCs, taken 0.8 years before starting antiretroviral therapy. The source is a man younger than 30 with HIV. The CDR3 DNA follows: TGTGCCAGCAGTTTAACCCGGACAGGCGTGAACACTGAAGCTTTCTTT. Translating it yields CASSLTRTGVNTEAFF.